Listed here is a single T cell receptor beta chain. Its antigen is unidentified. This CDR3 has 13 residues. V lost 4 bases and J 6 bases, leaving 15 bases between the germline ends. CDR1 DFQATT and CDR2 SNEGSKA come from the germline V gene (reference sequence). The data are from a study of T cells in Graves' hyperthyroidism and ophthalmopathy. Patients were excluded for uncontrolled infection, other autoimmune disease, pregnancy or lactation. RNA transcripts were the template for amplifying TCR beta CDR3 regions. When the TCR CDR3 underwent first-round RT-PCR, the HTBI primer set was used. TCRdb re-called the multiplex PCR reads through MiXCR, storing one row per CDR3 protein. The sample lists 500,000 to 650,000 distinct CDR3 sequences, about 46% occurring once. Whole-study findings and limits: Most expanded thyroid clonotypes above 0.001 also appeared in blood. The authors' 13 V-J model separated ophthalmopathy from stable hyperthyroidism.

V and J are TRBV20-1 and TRBJ1-2; D is perhaps TRBD1 (5 bases). This TCR was recovered from an adult woman with Graves' disease, either hyperthyroidism or ophthalmopathy (not recorded which). The sequencing sample was made of peripheral blood or thyroid tissue (not recorded which). CDR3 nucleotides: TGCAGTGCTAAGGACCTCGGGGACGATGGCTACACCTTC. It encodes CSAKDLGDDGYTF.